This T cell receptor beta chain was observed in a study of blood T cell repertoires in COVID-19. Germline CDR1 and CDR2: SNHLY and FYNNEI. The trim removed 2 bases at V and 2 bases at J, leaving 6 bases unmatched. This CDR3 region has 16 residues. Data came from immunoSEQ multiplex PCR; TCRdb stores just in-frame clones and leaves some out. The data show some 300,000 clones, around 88% seen once. The clonotype comes from a woman aged 70-85 years with COVID-19, enrolled during active disease. The chain joins TRBV2 to TRBJ2-3, with 8 nucleotides matching TRBD2. The sequenced sample was peripheral blood. This chain's CDR3 is CASSESGGAITDTQYF. Written as DNA, the CDR3 is TGTGCCAGCAGTGAATCGGGGGGGGCTATCACAGATACGCAGTATTTT.